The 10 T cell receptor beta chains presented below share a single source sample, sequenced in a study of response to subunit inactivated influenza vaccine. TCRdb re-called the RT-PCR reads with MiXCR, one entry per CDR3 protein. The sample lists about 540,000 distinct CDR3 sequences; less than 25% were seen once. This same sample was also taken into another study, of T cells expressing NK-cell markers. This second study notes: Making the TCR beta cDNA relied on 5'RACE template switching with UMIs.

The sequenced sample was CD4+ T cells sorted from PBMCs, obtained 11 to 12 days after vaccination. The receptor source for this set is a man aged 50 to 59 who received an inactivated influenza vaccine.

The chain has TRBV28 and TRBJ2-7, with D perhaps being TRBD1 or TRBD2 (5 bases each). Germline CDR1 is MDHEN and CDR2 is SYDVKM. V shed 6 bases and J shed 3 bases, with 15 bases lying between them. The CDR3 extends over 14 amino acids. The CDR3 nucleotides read TGTGCCAGCAGGCTGCCAGGGAGTGACTACGAGCAGTACTTC. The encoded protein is CASRLPGSDYEQYF.

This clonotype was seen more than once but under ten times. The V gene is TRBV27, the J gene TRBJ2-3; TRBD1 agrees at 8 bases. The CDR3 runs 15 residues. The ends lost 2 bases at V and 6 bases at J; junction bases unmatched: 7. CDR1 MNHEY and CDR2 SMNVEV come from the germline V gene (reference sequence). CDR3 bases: TGTGCCAGCAGTTTAGGGACAGGACGCCCCGATACGCAGTATTTT. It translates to CASSLGTGRPDTQYF.

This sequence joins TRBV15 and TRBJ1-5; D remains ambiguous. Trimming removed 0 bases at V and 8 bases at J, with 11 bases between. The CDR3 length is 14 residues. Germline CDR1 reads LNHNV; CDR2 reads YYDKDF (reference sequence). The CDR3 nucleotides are TGTGCCACCAGCAGAGATACAAGCCTGAAGCCCCAGCATTTT. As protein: CATSRDTSLKPQHF. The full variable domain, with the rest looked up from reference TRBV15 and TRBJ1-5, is DAMVIQNPRYQVTQFGKPVTLSCSQTLNHNVMYWYQQKSSQAPKLLFHYYDKDFNNEADTPDNFQSRRPNTSFCFLDIRSPGLGDTAMYLCATSRDTSLKPQHFGDGTRLSIL.

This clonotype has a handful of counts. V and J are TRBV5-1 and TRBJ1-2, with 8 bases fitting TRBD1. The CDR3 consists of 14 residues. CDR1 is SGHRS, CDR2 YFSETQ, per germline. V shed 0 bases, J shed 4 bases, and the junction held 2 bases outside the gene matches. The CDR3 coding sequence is TGCGCCAGCAGCTTGGTGGACAGGGTCTATGGCTACACCTTC. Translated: CASSLVDRVYGYTF.

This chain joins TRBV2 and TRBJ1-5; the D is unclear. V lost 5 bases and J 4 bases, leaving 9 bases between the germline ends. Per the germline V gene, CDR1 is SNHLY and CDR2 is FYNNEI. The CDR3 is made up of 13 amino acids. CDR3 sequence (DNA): TGTGCCAGCAGTATCGAGGCAAATCAGCCCCAGCATTTT. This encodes CASSIEANQPQHF.

The CDR3 coding sequence is TGTGCCAGCAGGGGAGAGAGCGGGAGGCCCGAGGCCAAAAACATTCAGTACTTC. Amino acid sequence: CASRGESGRPEAKNIQYF. V gene TRBV5-5 combines with J gene TRBJ2-4; 9 nucleotides agree with TRBD2. The CDR3 loop spans 18 amino acids. With V trimmed by 5 bases and J by 1 base, 13 bases remained unmatched. The germline gives CDR1 SGHKS, CDR2 YYEKEE (reference sequence).

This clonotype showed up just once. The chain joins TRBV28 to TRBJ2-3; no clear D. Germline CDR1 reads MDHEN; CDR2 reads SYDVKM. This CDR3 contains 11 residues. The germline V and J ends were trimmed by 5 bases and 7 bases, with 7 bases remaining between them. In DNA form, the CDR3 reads TGTGCCAGCAGTAGGCATTATACGCAGTATTTT. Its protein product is CASSRHYTQYF.

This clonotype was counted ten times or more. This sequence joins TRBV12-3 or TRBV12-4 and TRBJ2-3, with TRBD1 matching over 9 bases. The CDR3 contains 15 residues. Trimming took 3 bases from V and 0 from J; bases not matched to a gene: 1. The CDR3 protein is CASSLDRGSTDTQYF. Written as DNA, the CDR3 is TGTGCCAGCAGTTTGGACAGGGGAAGCACAGATACGCAGTATTTT.

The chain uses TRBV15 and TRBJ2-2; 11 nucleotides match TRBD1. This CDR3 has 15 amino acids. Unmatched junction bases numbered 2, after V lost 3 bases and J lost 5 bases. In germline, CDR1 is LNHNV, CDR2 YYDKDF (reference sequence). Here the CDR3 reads CATSRDRGLTGELFF. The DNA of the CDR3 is TGTGCCACCAGCAGGGACAGGGGGCTTACCGGGGAGCTGTTTTTT.

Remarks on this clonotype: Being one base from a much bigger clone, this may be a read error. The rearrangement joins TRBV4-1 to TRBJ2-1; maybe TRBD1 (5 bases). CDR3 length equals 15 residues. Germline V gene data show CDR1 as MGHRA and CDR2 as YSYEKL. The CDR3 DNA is TGCGTCAGCAGCCAACAGGTGCTGGGTTTTAATGAGCAGTTCTTC. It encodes CVSSQQVLGFNEQFF.